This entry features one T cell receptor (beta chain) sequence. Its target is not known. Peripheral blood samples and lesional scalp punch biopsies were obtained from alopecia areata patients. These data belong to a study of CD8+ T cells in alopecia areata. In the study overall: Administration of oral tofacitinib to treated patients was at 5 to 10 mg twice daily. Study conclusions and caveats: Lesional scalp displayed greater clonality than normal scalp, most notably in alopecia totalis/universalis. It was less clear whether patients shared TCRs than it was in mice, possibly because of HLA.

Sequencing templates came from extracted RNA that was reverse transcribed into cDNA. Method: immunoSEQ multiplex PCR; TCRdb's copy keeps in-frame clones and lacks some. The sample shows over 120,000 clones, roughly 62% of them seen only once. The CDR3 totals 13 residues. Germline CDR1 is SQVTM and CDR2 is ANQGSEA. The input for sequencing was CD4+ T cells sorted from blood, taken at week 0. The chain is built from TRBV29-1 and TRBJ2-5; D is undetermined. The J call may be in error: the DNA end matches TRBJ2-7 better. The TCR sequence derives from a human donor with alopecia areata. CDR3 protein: CSVTPRLRDEQYF. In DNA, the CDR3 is TGCAGCGTTACCCCTCGGTTGAGAGACGAGCAGTACTTC.